Sequencing of this T cell receptor (beta chain) was carried out in a study of beta chain features in type 1 diabetes. Study-wide context: Patients shared similar age, gender and cell yields with healthy donors. Study results and caveats: Shorter templates might be favored by PCR, and equally so in patients and in controls. Shorter TCRB CDR3s, moderately but significantly so, marked every one of the four CD4+ subsets in Type 1 diabetes patients.

Notes on this clone: Its specificity is not known.

Between the trimmed V and J ends, which lost 3 bases and 5 bases, there was a span of 10 bases. This CDR3 has 13 residues. Germline V gives CDR1 SSHAT, CDR2 FNYEAQ (reference sequence). The entirety of the isolated RNA underwent reverse transcription, so expressed TCRB transcripts were sequenced. Sequenced by immunoSEQ multiplex PCR; TCRdb stores in-frame clones only, minus some. Seen here are roughly 610,000 clones, roughly a sixth observed once, and the top ten hold more than 0.08%. The rearrangement links TRBV7-7 to TRBJ2-5; D uncertain. The receptor's source is a man aged 18 to 35 in good health. The sequenced sample was naive CD4+ T cells from blood. CDR3 sequence: CASSLRPRETQYF. The CDR3 nucleotides are TGTGCCAGCAGCTTGCGCCCACGGGAGACCCAGTACTTC.